The 6 T cell receptor beta chains below come from one sample, sequenced in a study of cytomegalovirus exposure and HLA in healthy donors. The method was immunoSEQ multiplex PCR; TCRdb's version includes in-frame clones alone and lacks a portion of them. The sample has approximately 76,000 clones; less than 95% are singletons. Source material: PBMCs. These TCRs come from a woman aged 18-29 years in good health and CMV-seropositive.

The chain has TRBV9 and TRBJ2-5; 8 nucleotides match TRBD2. The CDR3 covers 15 residues. Germline V CDR1 and CDR2: SGDLS, YYNGEE. With 3 bases clipped from V and 1 base from J, the junction kept 5 bases outside the gene matches. CDR3 residues: CASSGSGNLQETQYF. The CDR3 coding sequence is TGTGCCAGCAGCGGTAGCGGGAATCTCCAAGAGACCCAGTACTTC.

This chain uses TRBV5-1 with TRBJ2-3; TRBD1 aligns across 8 bases. Per the germline V gene, CDR1 is SGHRS and CDR2 is YFSETQ. The trim removed 1 base at V and 0 bases at J, leaving 7 bases unmatched. The CDR3 contains 17 residues. The CDR3 nucleotides are TGCGCCAGCAGCTTGATTACAGGGGGTTCTAGCACAGATACGCAGTATTTT. Its protein is CASSLITGGSSTDTQYF. The full variable domain, completed using reference TRBV5-1 and TRBJ2-3, is KAGVTQTPRYLIKTRGQQVTLSCSPISGHRSVSWYQQTPGQGLQFLFEYFSETQRNKGNFPGRFSGRQFSNSRSEMNVSTLELGDSALYLCASSLITGGSSTDTQYFGPGTRLTVL.

The V and J genes are TRBV23-1 and TRBJ1-1; no clear D gene. TRBV23-1 is reported as an ORF; its role is uncertain. V was trimmed by 4 bases and J by 4 bases, leaving 16 bases between them. The CDR3 is made up of 15 amino acids. CDR3 residues: CASSLKGLAGTEAFF. Written as DNA, the CDR3 is TGCGCCAGCAGTCTAAAGGGATTAGCGGGCACTGAAGCTTTCTTT.

This sequence joins TRBV6-5 and TRBJ2-7, with 7 bases identical to TRBD1. The germline V gene has CDR1 MNHEY and CDR2 SVGAGI. The CDR3 is 15 amino acids. Trimming cost V 0 bases and J 3 bases; bases outside gene matches: 5. CDR3: CASSYSTGKGYEQYF. CDR3 DNA: TGTGCCAGCAGTTACTCGACAGGGAAGGGCTACGAGCAGTACTTC.

The V call is TRBV5-5, the J call TRBJ2-3, with 10 bases identical to TRBD1. CDR3 length: 15 residues. Looked up from germline, CDR1 is SGHKS and CDR2 is YYEKEE (reference sequence). V was pared by 4 bases and J by 2 bases, with 4 bases of the junction left unmatched. CDR3 nucleotide sequence: TGTGCCAGCAGCCTAGGGACAGGGGACACAGATACGCAGTATTTT. Its translation: CASSLGTGDTDTQYF.

The chain joins TRBV7-3 to TRBJ2-5; 9 bases agree with TRBD1. CDR3 length: 13 amino acids. Germline values: CDR1 SGHTA, CDR2 FQGTGA. Trimming at V came to 5 bases and at J to 4 bases, leaving 2 bases not matched to a gene. CDR3 sequence reads: CASSPGQGETQYF. CDR3 coding DNA: TGTGCCAGCAGCCCGGGACAGGGAGAGACCCAGTACTTC.